Below, one TCR beta chain is given with its context. Its antigen is currently unknown. Sample treatment: about 20 received Ad26.COV2.S at low or high dose, single or two shots; roughly five received placebo; per-sample allocation not given. The samples date from day 63 after the first vaccine or placebo injection. At a Boston site, the person donating was an adult of 18-55 years. These data come from a study of Ad26.COV2.S vaccination and SARS-CoV-2 variants. Whole-study context: Intramuscular Ad26.COV2.S at 5x10^10 or 1x10^11 viral particles.

TCRdb's table, derived via immunoSEQ multiplex PCR, lists solely in-frame clones and lacks some. The sample holds about 330,000 clones, under 90% seen once. The CDR3 is 11 amino acids. The V and J ends lost 2 bases and 7 bases respectively, with 5 bases between them. Germline V gene lookup returns CDR1 MNHEY and CDR2 SVGEGT. Findings and caveats of the study: Non-spike TCR breadth was similar in vaccine and placebo recipients.

This clonotype was obtained from a person between 18 and 60 years old who received the Ad26.COV2.S COVID-19 vaccine or a placebo. The chain combines TRBV6-2 or TRBV6-3 with TRBJ1-1; D not certain. This specimen consisted of peripheral blood, obtained in a trial of Ad26.COV2.S vaccine versus placebo. This CDR3 reads CASSYGSEAFF. In nucleotides, the CDR3 is TGTGCCAGCAGTTACGGAAGTGAAGCTTTCTTT.